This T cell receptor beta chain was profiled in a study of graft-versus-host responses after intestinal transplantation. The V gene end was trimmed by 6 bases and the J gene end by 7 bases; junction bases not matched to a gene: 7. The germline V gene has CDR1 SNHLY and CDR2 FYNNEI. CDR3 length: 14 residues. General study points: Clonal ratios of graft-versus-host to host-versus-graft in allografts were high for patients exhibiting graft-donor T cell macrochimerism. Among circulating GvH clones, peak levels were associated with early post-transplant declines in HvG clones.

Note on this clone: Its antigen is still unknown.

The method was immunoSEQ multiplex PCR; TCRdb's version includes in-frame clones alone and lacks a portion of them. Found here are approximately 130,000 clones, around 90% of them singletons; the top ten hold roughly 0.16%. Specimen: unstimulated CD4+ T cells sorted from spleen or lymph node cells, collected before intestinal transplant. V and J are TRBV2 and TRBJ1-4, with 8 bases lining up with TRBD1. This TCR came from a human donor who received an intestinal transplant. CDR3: CASSTGGRIEKLFF. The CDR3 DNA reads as TGTGCCAGCAGCACAGGGGGAAGGATTGAAAAACTGTTTTTT. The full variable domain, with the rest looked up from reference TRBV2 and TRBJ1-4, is EPEVTQTPSHQVTQMGQEVILRCVPISNHLYFYWYRQILGQKVEFLVSFYNNEISEKSEIFDDQFSVERPDGSNFTLKIRSTKLEDSAMYFCASSTGGRIEKLFFGSGTQLSVL.